A selection of T cell receptor beta chains follows, all from one sample in a study of cytomegalovirus exposure and HLA in healthy donors. Libraries were prepared by immunoSEQ multiplex PCR; TCRdb keeps only in-frame clonotypes and omits some of them. The profile covers roughly 150,000 clones, with about 87% appearing a single time and approximately 8.7% taken by the ten largest. Source material: PBMCs. The receptor set was obtained from a man younger than 35 in good health and CMV-seropositive. The CDR3 runs from the conserved cysteine through the conserved F or W. D genes are given only for firm matches. Some rows mark clone size as missing; the rest say once, few, many or name a class of expanded clone.

clone_size j_call v_call d_call cdr3_aa cdr3_nt
. TRBJ2-5 TRBV5-1 TRBD1 CASGDRGIWTDQETQYF TGCGCCAGCGGGGACAGGGGAATTTGGACCGACCAAGAGACCCAGTACTTC
. TRBJ1-3 TRBV6-1 . CASGASVGNTIYF TGTGCCAGCGGTGCCTCGGTGGGAAACACCATATATTTT
. TRBJ1-2 TRBV5-4 . CASSLGFSTGATTNYGYTF TGTGCCAGCAGCTTGGGGTTTTCGACAGGCGCCACCACTAACTATGGCTACACCTTC
. TRBJ2-7 TRBV7-9 TRBD1 CASSLLAGGAYEQYF TGTGCCAGCAGCTTATTGGCAGGGGGCGCGTACGAGCAGTACTTC
. TRBJ1-2 TRBV11-2 TRBD1 CASSRDRPYGYTF TGTGCCAGCAGCCGGGACAGGCCCTATGGCTACACCTTC
. TRBJ2-7 TRBV2 TRBD2 CASSRGLAGGSSYEQYF TGTGCCAGCAGTCGTGGACTAGCGGGGGGGTCCTCCTACGAGCAGTACTTC
once TRBJ1-2 TRBV5-1 . CASSSSSVSDYGYTF TGCGCCAGCAGTTCTTCCAGCGTCAGCGACTATGGCTACACCTTC
. TRBJ2-1 TRBV30 TRBD2 CALDGGAFYNEQFF TGTGCCTTGGACGGGGGGGCCTTCTACAATGAGCAGTTCTTC
. TRBJ2-3 TRBV10-1 TRBD2 CASDPGTSGTDTQYF TGCGCCAGTGATCCCGGGACTAGCGGCACAGATACGCAGTATTTT
. TRBJ2-7 TRBV11-2 TRBD2 CASSLTSGGISSYEQYF TGTGCCAGCAGCCTGACTAGCGGGGGGATCAGCTCCTACGAGCAGTACTTC
. TRBJ1-1 TRBV27 . CASMGEGVRGNTEAFF TGTGCCAGCATGGGGGAGGGGGTGAGGGGAAACACTGAAGCTTTCTTT
. TRBJ2-7 TRBV5-4 TRBD2 CASSLSAGSSGRGEQYF TGTGCCAGCAGCTTGTCGGCGGGGTCTAGCGGGAGGGGAGAGCAGTACTTC
. TRBJ1-4 TRBV5-6 . CASSLDGSSEKLFF TGTGCCAGCAGCTTGGACGGGTCCAGTGAAAAACTGTTTTTT
. TRBJ2-2 TRBV7-3 . CASSLNDITNTGELFF TGTGCCAGCAGCTTAAATGACATCACGAACACCGGGGAGCTGTTTTTT
. TRBJ2-3 TRBV7-2 . CASSLVVLDTQYF TGTGCCAGCAGCTTAGTCGTTCTGGATACGCAGTATTTT
. TRBJ1-5 TRBV6-1 . CASSENSQPQHF TGTGCCAGCAGTGAAAATAGTCAGCCCCAGCATTTT
. TRBJ2-1 TRBV5-1 TRBD1 CASSLATGGYEQFF TGCGCCAGCAGCTTGGCGACAGGGGGGTATGAGCAGTTCTTC
. TRBJ1-5 TRBV7-9 . CASSSDSRNQPQHF TGTGCCAGCAGCTCGGACAGCCGCAATCAGCCCCAGCATTTT
. TRBJ1-2 TRBV6-5 . CASSSGEGLRGYTF TGTGCCAGCAGTTCTGGCGAGGGATTGAGGGGCTACACCTTC
. TRBJ2-1 TRBV7-3 . CASSLGGSPAYNEQFF TGTGCCAGCAGCTTAGGTGGGAGCCCGGCCTACAATGAGCAGTTCTTC
. TRBJ2-1 TRBV20-1 . CSAREEREQFF TGCAGTGCTAGAGAAGAGAGGGAGCAGTTCTTC
. TRBJ2-1 TRBV13 TRBD2 CASRDRAGGQSEQFF TGTGCCAGCAGAGACCGAGCGGGGGGGCAGAGTGAGCAGTTCTTC
. TRBJ2-3 TRBV7-8 TRBD2 CASSRLASTDTQYF TGTGCCAGCAGCCGACTAGCGAGCACAGATACGCAGTATTTT
. TRBJ2-3 TRBV19 TRBD1 CASSEPGTGSDTQYF TGTGCCAGTAGTGAACCCGGGACAGGGTCAGATACGCAGTATTTT
. TRBJ1-5 TRBV2 TRBD1 CASSRDRNQPQHF TGTGCCAGCAGCCGGGACAGAAATCAGCCCCAGCATTTT
. TRBJ1-4 TRBV30 . CAWSAAQGLSEKLFF TGTGCCTGGAGTGCCGCGCAGGGATTGAGTGAAAAACTGTTTTTT
. TRBJ1-1 TRBV6-4 . CRALTRGTEAFF TGCCGGGCCCTGACCAGAGGGACTGAAGCTTTCTTT
. TRBJ2-2 TRBV2 . CASTGDTRELFF TGTGCCAGCACCGGGGACACCAGGGAGCTGTTTTTT
. TRBJ2-2 TRBV19 . CASDTLPGTGELFF TGTGCCAGTGATACCCTTCCGGGAACCGGGGAGCTGTTTTTT
. TRBJ2-2 TRBV29-1 TRBD1 CSASGQVDTGELFF TGCAGCGCATCGGGACAGGTTGATACCGGGGAGCTGTTTTTT
. TRBJ1-1 TRBV29-1 . CSAISGVATEAFF TGCAGCGCCATAAGCGGGGTAGCCACTGAAGCTTTCTTT
. TRBJ1-3 TRBV6-1 . CASSVGGVPGNTIYF TGTGCCAGCAGTGTGGGAGGTGTACCTGGAAACACCATATATTTT
. TRBJ2-1 TRBV9 TRBD2 CASSLAGLAVNEQFF TGTGCCAGCAGTCTGGCGGGACTAGCTGTAAATGAGCAGTTCTTC
. TRBJ1-5 TRBV18 . CASSGTSGVTNQPQHF TGTGCCAGCTCAGGGACATCAGGGGTTACCAATCAGCCCCAGCATTTT
. TRBJ1-6 TRBV30 TRBD1 CAWSGTGGTSPLHF TGTGCCTGGAGCGGTACAGGGGGCACGTCACCCCTCCACTTT
. TRBJ1-2 TRBV5-4 TRBD1 CASSGTGFGYTF TGTGCCAGCAGCGGGACAGGGTTCGGCTACACCTTC
. TRBJ2-5 TRBV21-1 . CASSKHRRQYQETQYF TGTGCCAGCAGCAAACACCGACGACAGTATCAAGAGACCCAGTACTTC
. TRBJ2-2 TRBV30 TRBD2 CAGSRGGNTGELFF TGTGCCGGATCCCGGGGGGGCAACACCGGGGAGCTGTTTTTT
medium-sized TRBJ1-6 TRBV6-1 TRBD1 CASSQRTGSGSPLHF TGTGCCAGCAGCCAACGGACAGGGTCTGGATCACCCCTCCACTTT
. TRBJ2-7 TRBV4-2 . CASSQDRLGYEQYF TGTGCCAGCAGCCAAGATCGACTCGGGTACGAGCAGTACTTC
. TRBJ2-3 TRBV6-5 TRBD2 CASRLAGESTDTQYF TGTGCCAGCAGGCTAGCGGGAGAGAGTACAGATACGCAGTATTTT
. TRBJ2-7 TRBV29-1 . CSVVRGYEQYF TGCAGCGTTGTAAGGGGCTACGAGCAGTACTTC
. TRBJ1-2 TRBV6-1 . CASSEHETGGYTF TGTGCCAGCAGTGAACATGAGACGGGTGGCTACACCTTC
. TRBJ2-3 TRBV27 TRBD2 CASSLNPARAGGFTQYF TGTGCCAGCAGTTTAAACCCTGCGCGAGCGGGGGGTTTTACGCAGTATTTT
. TRBJ1-3 TRBV6-5 . CASSQVVGNTIYF TGTGCCAGCAGTCAGGTGGTGGGAAACACCATATATTTT
. TRBJ2-5 TRBV14 . CASSQVNTQETQYF TGTGCCAGCAGCCAAGTCAATACTCAAGAGACCCAGTACTTC
. TRBJ2-3 TRBV5-1 TRBD1 CASSLGGEADTQYF TGCGCCAGCAGCTTAGGGGGCGAAGCAGATACGCAGTATTTT
. TRBJ2-2 TRBV9 TRBD1 CASSVATGTGGTGELFF TGTGCCAGCAGCGTAGCTACTGGGACAGGGGGTACCGGGGAGCTGTTTTTT
few TRBJ2-7 TRBV7-9 TRBD1 CASSSPGQAHEQYF TGTGCCAGCAGCTCACCGGGACAGGCCCACGAGCAGTACTTC
. TRBJ1-2 TRBV27 . CASSPWGGASGYTF TGTGCCAGCAGTCCATGGGGAGGGGCCAGTGGCTACACCTTC
. TRBJ1-1 TRBV2 TRBD1 CASSETGGITEAFF TGTGCCAGCAGTGAAACAGGGGGCATAACTGAAGCTTTCTTT
. TRBJ2-4 TRBV5-4 TRBD2 CASSLRGLGNIQYF TGTGCCAGCAGCTTGCGGGGACTAGGAAACATTCAGTACTTC
. TRBJ1-3 TRBV2 . CASSDPGEPSGNTIYF TGTGCCAGCAGTGATCCGGGGGAACCCTCTGGAAACACCATATATTTT
. TRBJ2-5 TRBV11-2 TRBD2 CASSYLAGGETQYF TGTGCCAGCAGCTATTTAGCGGGAGGAGAGACCCAGTACTTC
. TRBJ2-7 TRBV18 . CASSPEVLNYEQYF TGTGCCAGCTCACCAGAGGTCTTGAACTACGAGCAGTACTTC
. TRBJ1-4 TRBV11-2 TRBD1 CASIAGDRGNEKLFF TGTGCCAGCATAGCTGGGGACAGGGGAAATGAAAAACTGTTTTTT
. TRBJ2-7 TRBV7-6 TRBD2 CASSSGLAGGVYEQYF TGTGCCAGCAGCTCGGGACTAGCGGGAGGCGTCTACGAGCAGTACTTC